These T cell receptor beta chains were read from a single sample in a study of cytomegalovirus exposure and HLA in healthy donors. TCRdb's table, derived via immunoSEQ multiplex PCR, lists solely in-frame clones and lacks some. The sample contains approximately 40,000 clones, roughly 82% of which appear only once. Sequenced: PBMCs. All receptors derive from a woman younger than 30 in good health and CMV-seropositive. Both conserved end residues are part of each CDR3. A D gene is named only where the DNA matches it firmly. For some rows the clone size is stated as once, few or many, or as a class when expanded; others skip it.

D	V	size	J	CDR3	DNA
NA	TRBV6-1	NA	TRBJ1-5	CASSDLFRQWGVYQPQHF	TGTGCCAGCAGTGACCTTTTTCGACAGTGGGGGGTGTATCAGCCCCAGCATTTT
TRBD2	TRBV7-3	NA	TRBJ2-3	CASSLGLSTDTQYF	TGTGCCAGCAGCCTGGGACTAAGCACAGATACGCAGTATTTT
TRBD1	TRBV7-9	NA	TRBJ1-5	CASSLVDVDRQYQPQHF	TGTGCCAGCAGCTTAGTCGACGTGGACAGGCAGTATCAGCCCCAGCATTTT
TRBD2	TRBV7-8	NA	TRBJ2-1	CASSQPYPTSGSSYNEQFF	TGTGCCAGCAGTCAACCATACCCGACTAGCGGCAGCTCCTACAATGAGCAGTTCTTC
NA	TRBV5-5	NA	TRBJ1-4	CASSFPGNEKLFF	TGTGCCAGCAGCTTTCCGGGGAATGAAAAACTGTTTTTT
NA	TRBV19	NA	TRBJ1-6	CASSHRTFPPSYNSPLHF	TGTGCCAGTAGCCACAGGACCTTCCCCCCCTCGTATAATTCACCCCTCCACTTT
TRBD2	TRBV7-3	NA	TRBJ2-3	CASSLLGGDTQYF	TGTGCCAGCAGCTTGTTGGGGGGGGATACGCAGTATTTT
NA	TRBV29-1	NA	TRBJ2-7	CSVESGLDSSYEQYF	TGCAGCGTTGAGTCGGGGTTAGATAGCTCCTACGAGCAGTACTTC
TRBD1	TRBV27	NA	TRBJ1-1	CACGDSLNTEAFF	TGTGCCTGCGGGGACAGTCTGAACACTGAAGCTTTCTTT
TRBD1	TRBV5-5	few	TRBJ1-1	CASSQTGEKRTEAFF	TGTGCCAGCAGCCAGACAGGGGAAAAACGGACTGAAGCTTTCTTT
TRBD1	TRBV5-1	NA	TRBJ1-2	CASSLGQGLGGYTF	TGCGCCAGCAGCTTGGGACAGGGCCTAGGTGGCTACACCTTC
NA	TRBV4-2	NA	TRBJ2-7	CASSQYSGGSGLNEQYF	TGTGCCAGCAGCCAATACTCGGGGGGCAGTGGATTGAACGAGCAGTACTTC
TRBD1	TRBV7-9	once	TRBJ1-1	CASSIHRGNTEAFF	TGTGCCAGCAGCATCCACAGGGGGAACACTGAAGCTTTCTTT
NA	TRBV10-3	NA	TRBJ1-2	CASKQGAVNYGYTF	TGTGCCTCTAAACAGGGAGCGGTTAACTATGGCTACACCTTC
TRBD2	TRBV7-2	once	TRBJ2-1	CASSLSGGANNEQFF	TGTGCCAGCAGCTTAAGCGGGGGGGCCAACAATGAGCAGTTCTTC
NA	TRBV29-1	NA	TRBJ2-3	CSVKGVGTDTQYF	TGCAGCGTTAAGGGGGTGGGTACAGATACGCAGTATTTT
NA	TRBV21-1	few	TRBJ1-5	CASSPPGGSNQPQHF	TGTGCCAGCAGCCCGCCGGGAGGAAGCAATCAGCCCCAGCATTTT
TRBD1	TRBV28	NA	TRBJ1-2	CASSATGYGYTF	TGTGCCAGCAGTGCGACAGGGTATGGCTACACCTTC
TRBD2	TRBV6-4	NA	TRBJ2-3	CASSVFSGSTDTQYF	TGTGCCAGCAGTGTTTTTAGCGGGAGCACAGATACGCAGTATTTT
NA	TRBV9	NA	TRBJ1-2	CASSVGSQGNYGYTF	TGTGCCAGCAGCGTAGGAAGTCAGGGGAACTATGGCTACACCTTC
NA	TRBV4-1	NA	TRBJ2-7	CASSQGLPSYEQYF	TGCGCCAGCAGCCAAGGGCTTCCTTCCTACGAGCAGTACTTC
NA	TRBV30	NA	TRBJ2-2	CAWSVGGLGTGELFF	TGTGCCTGGAGTGTTGGTGGTCTAGGCACCGGGGAGCTGTTTTTT
TRBD2	TRBV28	large	TRBJ2-7	CASSPGLAGLSYEQYF	TGTGCCAGCAGTCCGGGACTAGCGGGTCTCTCCTACGAGCAGTACTTC
NA	TRBV7-3	NA	TRBJ1-6	CASSFSSSSYNSPLHF	TGTGCCAGCAGCTTCTCGTCGAGCTCCTATAATTCACCCCTCCACTTT
NA	TRBV7-9	NA	TRBJ1-6	CASAGQGFSPLHF	TGTGCCAGCGCCGGGCAGGGATTTTCACCCCTCCACTTT
TRBD2	TRBV19	few	TRBJ2-2	CATRAGLAGAANTGELFF	TGTGCCACACGTGCGGGACTAGCGGGAGCCGCGAACACCGGGGAGCTGTTTTTT
NA	TRBV18	NA	TRBJ2-7	CASSPLGGHILNYEQYF	TGTGCCAGCTCCCCCCTGGGGGGGCACATTCTTAACTACGAGCAGTACTTC
NA	TRBV9	once	TRBJ2-3	CASAKSAYRTDTQYF	TGTGCCAGCGCTAAAAGCGCCTACCGTACAGATACGCAGTATTTT
NA	TRBV19	NA	TRBJ1-2	CASSKVDSSYGYTF	TGTGCCAGTAGCAAAGTGGACAGTTCCTATGGCTACACCTTC
TRBD1	TRBV5-1	NA	TRBJ1-2	CASSLRDSNYGYTF	TGCGCCAGCAGCCTCCGGGACAGTAACTATGGCTACACCTTC
TRBD1	TRBV7-2	few	TRBJ2-7	CASSLSTGKGGYEQYF	TGTGCCAGCAGCTTGTCGACAGGGAAAGGAGGCTACGAGCAGTACTTC
TRBD2	TRBV2	NA	TRBJ2-7	CASSTSDEQYF	TGTGCCAGCAGTACTAGCGACGAGCAGTACTTC
TRBD1	TRBV28	NA	TRBJ1-5	CASSTTGVHNQPQHF	TGTGCCAGCAGTACGACAGGGGTCCACAATCAGCCCCAGCATTTT
TRBD1	TRBV11-2	NA	TRBJ1-6	CASSLNRGRRDSPLHF	TGTGCCAGCAGCCTTAACAGGGGCCGACGCGATTCACCCCTCCACTTT
TRBD1	TRBV18	few	TRBJ1-2	CASSPGTGGWGYTF	TGTGCCAGCTCACCGGGGACAGGGGGCTGGGGCTACACCTTC
NA	TRBV7-8	once	TRBJ1-1	CASSGSRENTEAFF	TGTGCCAGCAGCGGGTCGAGGGAGAACACTGAAGCTTTCTTT
NA	TRBV4-1	few	TRBJ1-5	CASSQATGSHQPQHF	TGCGCCAGCAGCCAGGCGACAGGTTCGCATCAGCCCCAGCATTTT
NA	TRBV7-9	NA	TRBJ2-5	CASKGETQYF	TGTGCCAGCAAGGGGGAGACCCAGTACTTC
NA	TRBV9	NA	TRBJ1-5	CASSQGGGGQPQHF	TGTGCCAGCAGCCAGGGAGGGGGGGGTCAGCCCCAGCATTTT
TRBD1	TRBV12-5	NA	TRBJ1-5	CASGLTGTAREPQHF	TGTGCTAGTGGTTTGACCGGGACAGCCCGAGAGCCCCAGCATTTT
NA	TRBV2	NA	TRBJ1-1	CASSEWRGSEAFF	TGTGCCAGCAGTGAGTGGAGAGGATCTGAAGCTTTCTTT
NA	TRBV14	NA	TRBJ2-2	CASSQLNTGELFF	TGTGCCAGCAGCCAACTGAACACCGGGGAGCTGTTTTTT
TRBD2	TRBV5-1	few	TRBJ2-7	CASSSRGTRPYEQYF	TGCGCCAGCAGCTCCCGCGGGACTAGGCCCTACGAGCAGTACTTC
TRBD2	TRBV6-6	NA	TRBJ2-1	CAGASGRATNEQFF	TGTGCCGGTGCGAGCGGGAGGGCCACCAATGAGCAGTTCTTC
TRBD2	TRBV7-9	NA	TRBJ2-7	CASSVGTSVNEQYF	TGTGCCAGCAGCGTCGGGACTAGCGTCAACGAGCAGTACTTC
NA	TRBV4-3	NA	TRBJ2-7	CASSQDTDHYEQYF	TGCGCCAGCAGCCAAGATACAGACCACTACGAGCAGTACTTC
TRBD2	TRBV5-6	NA	TRBJ2-5	CASSPGLGEETQYF	TGTGCCAGCAGCCCCGGACTAGGGGAAGAGACCCAGTACTTC
NA	TRBV29-1	NA	TRBJ2-2	CSVLVRGVDTGELFF	TGCAGCGTTCTAGTTCGGGGAGTTGACACCGGGGAGCTGTTTTTT
NA	TRBV15	few	TRBJ1-2	CATSREARSRFYGYTF	TGTGCCACCAGCAGGGAGGCGAGGTCGCGCTTTTATGGCTACACCTTC
NA	TRBV6-6	NA	TRBJ2-7	CASSLRIAYEQYF	TGTGCCAGCAGTTTGAGAATAGCCTACGAGCAGTACTTC
TRBD1	TRBV6-5	NA	TRBJ1-4	CASSYGTGGPNEKLFF	TGTGCCAGCAGTTACGGGACAGGGGGCCCTAATGAAAAACTGTTTTTT